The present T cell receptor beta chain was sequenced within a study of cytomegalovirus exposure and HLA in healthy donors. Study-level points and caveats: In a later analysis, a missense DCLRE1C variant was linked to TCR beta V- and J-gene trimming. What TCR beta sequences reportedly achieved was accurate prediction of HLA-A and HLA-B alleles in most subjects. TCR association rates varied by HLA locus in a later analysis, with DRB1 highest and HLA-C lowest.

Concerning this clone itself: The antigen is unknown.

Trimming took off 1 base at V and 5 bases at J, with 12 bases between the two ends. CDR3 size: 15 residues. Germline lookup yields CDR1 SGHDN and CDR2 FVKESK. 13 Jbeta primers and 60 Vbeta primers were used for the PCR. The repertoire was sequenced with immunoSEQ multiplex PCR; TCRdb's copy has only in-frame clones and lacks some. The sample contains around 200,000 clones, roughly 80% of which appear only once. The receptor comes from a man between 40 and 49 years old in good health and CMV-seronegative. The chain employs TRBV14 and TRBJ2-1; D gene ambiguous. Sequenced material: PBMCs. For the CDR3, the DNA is TGTGCCAGCAGCCAAGGCGGATCCGGAAACAATGAGCAGTTCTTC. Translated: CASSQGGSGNNEQFF.